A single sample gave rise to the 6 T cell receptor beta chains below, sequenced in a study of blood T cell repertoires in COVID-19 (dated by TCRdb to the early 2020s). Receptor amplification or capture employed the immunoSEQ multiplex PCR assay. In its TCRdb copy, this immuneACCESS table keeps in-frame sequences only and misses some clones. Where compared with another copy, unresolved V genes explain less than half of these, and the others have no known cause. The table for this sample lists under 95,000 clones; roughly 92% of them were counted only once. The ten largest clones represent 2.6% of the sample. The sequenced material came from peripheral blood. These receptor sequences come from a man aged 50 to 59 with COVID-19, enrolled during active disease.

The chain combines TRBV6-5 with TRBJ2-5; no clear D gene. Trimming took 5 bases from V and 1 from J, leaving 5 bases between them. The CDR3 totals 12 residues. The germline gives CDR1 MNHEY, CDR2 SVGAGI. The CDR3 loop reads CASSPGQETQYF. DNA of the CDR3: TGTGCCAGCAGTCCAGGCCAAGAGACCCAGTACTTC.

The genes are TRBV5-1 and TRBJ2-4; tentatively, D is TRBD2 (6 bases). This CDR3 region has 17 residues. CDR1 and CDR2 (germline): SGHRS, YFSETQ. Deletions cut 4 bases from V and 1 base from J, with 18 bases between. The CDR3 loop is CASSPGGGDFAKNIQYF. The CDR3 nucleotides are TGCGCCAGCAGCCCCGGTGGAGGGGATTTTGCCAAAAACATTCAGTACTTC.

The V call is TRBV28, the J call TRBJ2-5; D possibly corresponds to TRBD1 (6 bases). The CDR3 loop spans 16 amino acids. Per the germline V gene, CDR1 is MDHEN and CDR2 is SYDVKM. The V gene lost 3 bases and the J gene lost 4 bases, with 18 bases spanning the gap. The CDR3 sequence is CASSLGRWGQGETQYF. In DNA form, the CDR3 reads TGTGCCAGCAGTTTGGGGCGTTGGGGGCAGGGAGAGACCCAGTACTTC.

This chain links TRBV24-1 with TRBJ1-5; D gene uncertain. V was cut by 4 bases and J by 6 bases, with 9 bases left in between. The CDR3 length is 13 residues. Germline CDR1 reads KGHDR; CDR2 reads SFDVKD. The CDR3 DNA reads TGTGCCACCAGTGACGTGCGCGGTCAGCCCCAGCATTTT. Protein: CATSDVRGQPQHF.

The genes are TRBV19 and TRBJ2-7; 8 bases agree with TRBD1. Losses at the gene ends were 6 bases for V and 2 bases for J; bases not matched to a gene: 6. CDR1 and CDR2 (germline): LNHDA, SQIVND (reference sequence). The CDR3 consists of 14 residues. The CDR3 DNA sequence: TGTGCCAGTAGGCCAGGGGGCGCGACCTACGAGCAGTACTTC. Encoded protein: CASRPGGATYEQYF.

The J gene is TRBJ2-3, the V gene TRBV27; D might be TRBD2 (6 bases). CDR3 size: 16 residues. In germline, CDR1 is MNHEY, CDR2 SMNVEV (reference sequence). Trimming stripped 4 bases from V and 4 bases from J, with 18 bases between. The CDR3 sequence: CASSSGPGGNSDTQYF. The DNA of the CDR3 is TGTGCCAGCAGTTCAGGCCCTGGCGGGAACTCAGATACGCAGTATTTT.